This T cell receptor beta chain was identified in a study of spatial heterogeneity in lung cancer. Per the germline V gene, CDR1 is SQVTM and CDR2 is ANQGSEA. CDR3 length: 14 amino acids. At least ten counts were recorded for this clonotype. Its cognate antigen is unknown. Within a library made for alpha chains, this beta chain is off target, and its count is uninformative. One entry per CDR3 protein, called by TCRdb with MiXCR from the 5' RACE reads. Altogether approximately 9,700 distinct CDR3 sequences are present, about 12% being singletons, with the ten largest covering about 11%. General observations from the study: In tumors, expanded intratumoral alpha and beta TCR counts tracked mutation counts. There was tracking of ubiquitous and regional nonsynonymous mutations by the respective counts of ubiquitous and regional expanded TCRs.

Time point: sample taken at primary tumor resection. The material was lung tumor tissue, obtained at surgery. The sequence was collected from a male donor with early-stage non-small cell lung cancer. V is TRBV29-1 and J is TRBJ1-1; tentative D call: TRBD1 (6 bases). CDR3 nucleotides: TGCAGTGGGGGCCCAAAAACACTGAACACTGAAGCTTTCTTT. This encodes CSGGPKTLNTEAFF.